The sample holds one count of the clone carrying this TCR beta chain. No antigen is known for it. V was trimmed by 0 bases and J by 0 bases, leaving 6 bases between them. This CDR3 spans 15 amino acids. The germline CDR1 and CDR2 sequences are SGHTA and FQGNSA. Sequencing used immunoSEQ multiplex PCR; TCRdb keeps in-frame clones, though not all of them. The table has approximately 89,000 clones, 80% to 90% seen once. Peripheral blood came from all dose cohorts at three timepoints. The sample comes from a study of OX40 agonist ivuxolimab in advanced cancers. Whole-study findings and limits: CD8+ T cells averaged more expanded clones than CD4+. At 0.1 to 3.0 mg/kg and by week 6, clonal expansion occurred in CD4+ and CD8+ blood T cells.

This sequence was found in an adult with an advanced solid tumor such as melanoma, head and neck, liver or kidney cancer. The input for sequencing was CD4+ or CD8+ T cells sorted from blood, taken in a trial of the OX40 agonist ivuxolimab. The chain is built from TRBV7-2 and TRBJ1-5; D is uncertain. The DNA of the CDR3 is TGTGCCAGCAGCTTAGCAGGGAATAGCAATCAGCCCCAGCATTTT. Translated: CASSLAGNSNQPQHF. Full variable domain (remainder filled in from reference TRBV7-2 and TRBJ1-5): GAGVSQSPSNKVTEKGKDVELRCDPISGHTALYWYRQSLGQGLEFLIYFQGNSAPDKSGLPSDRFSAERTGGSVSTLTIQRTQQEDSAVYLCASSLAGNSNQPQHFGDGTRLSIL.